This T cell receptor beta chain originates from a study of T-cell reconstitution after alpha-beta-depleted transplantation in children. Study-level findings and limits: The main origin of T-cell counts and diversity one year after transplant was newly produced T cells. Expanded clones from the graft, numbering several hundred, reportedly supplied alpha-beta T cells about two months after transplant. Where some patients showed high TCRbeta diversity at day 60, it came from recipient T cells and thymic progenitors that had survived.

Germline CDR1 reads SGHRS; CDR2 reads YFSETQ. The CDR3 contains 13 residues. Preparation of the TCRbeta library involved a method that used unique molecular identifiers. TCRdb reprocessed the PCR reads with MiXCR, giving one entry per CDR3 protein. The data contain around 490,000 distinct CDR3 sequences, over 9.5% of them singletons. This clonotype was counted ten times or more. The target antigen is unknown. Relative to the germline gene, one junction end is altered; a read error may explain this. The rearrangement links TRBV5-1 to TRBJ2-5; 9 positions agree with TRBD2. The source material was PBMCs, mostly from graft donor cells, sampled 180 days after TCRalphabeta/CD19-depleted stem cell transplant. The clonotype comes from a female patient between 2 and 15 years old who had a stem cell transplant for aplastic anemia, so the T cells may come from the graft donor. The CDR3 here is CASSLGLAETQYF. In DNA, the CDR3 is TGTGCCAGCAGCTTAGGACTAGCGGAGACCCAGTACTTC.